This is a list of T cell receptor beta chains from one sample in a study of T cell responses to AZD1222 COVID-19 vaccine. Repertoires were generated with immunoSEQ multiplex PCR, while TCRdb's copy carries only in-frame clones and drops some. Of around 110,000 clones in the sample, approximately 90% were seen once. Material: peripheral blood, obtained 28 days after the second AZD1222 dose. These TCRs come from an adult who received the AZD1222 COVID-19 vaccine. CDR3s include the opening cysteine and the closing phenylalanine or tryptophan. The order of the fields is D gene, CDR3 length, clone size, V gene, J gene, CDR3 DNA, CDR3 protein. The D gene is left open where the match is weak. A clone size is listed for some rows: how often the clone was seen (once, few, many), or a class if it is expanded.

D gene: -
CDR3 length: 14
clone size: once
V gene: TRBV6-1
J gene: TRBJ1-2
CDR3 DNA: TGTGCCAGCAGTGAAGGATGGGCGCGTTATGGCTACACCTTC
CDR3 protein: CASSEGWARYGYTF

D gene: -
CDR3 length: 13
clone size: -
V gene: TRBV5-1
J gene: TRBJ2-1
CDR3 DNA: TGCGCCAGCAGCTCGAGGGAAAGGAATGAGCAGTTCTTC
CDR3 protein: CASSSRERNEQFF

D gene: -
CDR3 length: 14
clone size: -
V gene: TRBV6-5
J gene: TRBJ2-2
CDR3 DNA: TGTGCCATTACCGACAGGTGGGCCACCGGGGAGCTGTTTTTT
CDR3 protein: CAITDRWATGELFF

D gene: TRBD2
CDR3 length: 17
clone size: -
V gene: TRBV10-3
J gene: TRBJ2-5
CDR3 DNA: TGTGCCATCAGCACGGGGGTAGCGGGAGGTCCCCAAGAGACCCAGTACTTC
CDR3 protein: CAISTGVAGGPQETQYF

D gene: -
CDR3 length: 11
clone size: -
V gene: TRBV5-6
J gene: TRBJ2-7
CDR3 DNA: TGTGCCAGCAGCTTCAGCCGCGAGCAGTACTTC
CDR3 protein: CASSFSREQYF

D gene: TRBD2
CDR3 length: 13
clone size: -
V gene: TRBV29-1
J gene: TRBJ2-2
CDR3 DNA: TGCAGCGTTGTAGCGGGGCTCACCGGGGAGCTGTTTTTT
CDR3 protein: CSVVAGLTGELFF

D gene: TRBD1
CDR3 length: 17
clone size: -
V gene: TRBV19
J gene: TRBJ2-2
CDR3 DNA: TGTGCCAGTAGTATGGGGAAGTGGCAGGGGGCAACCGGGGAGCTGTTTTTT
CDR3 protein: CASSMGKWQGATGELFF

D gene: -
CDR3 length: 16
clone size: -
V gene: TRBV19
J gene: TRBJ1-4
CDR3 DNA: TGTGCCAGTAGTCGGGGACAACCTGCAACTAATGAAAAACTGTTTTTT
CDR3 protein: CASSRGQPATNEKLFF

D gene: -
CDR3 length: 14
clone size: -
V gene: TRBV7-9
J gene: TRBJ1-6
CDR3 DNA: TGTGCCAGCTTCAGCAGCTCCTATAATTCACCCCTCCACTTT
CDR3 protein: CASFSSSYNSPLHF

D gene: -
CDR3 length: 16
clone size: -
V gene: TRBV18
J gene: TRBJ2-2
CDR3 DNA: TGTGCCAGCTCACCATGGAGCAGGGAGAACACCGGGGAGCTGTTTTTT
CDR3 protein: CASSPWSRENTGELFF

D gene: TRBD1
CDR3 length: 14
clone size: -
V gene: TRBV27
J gene: TRBJ2-7
CDR3 DNA: TGTGCCAGCAGTCCCCCCGACAGGGCCTACGAGCAGTACTTC
CDR3 protein: CASSPPDRAYEQYF

D gene: TRBD2
CDR3 length: 16
clone size: -
V gene: TRBV5-4
J gene: TRBJ2-1
CDR3 DNA: TGTGCCAGCAGCCATGTAGTGTTAGCGGGAGACAATGAGCAGTTCTTC
CDR3 protein: CASSHVVLAGDNEQFF

D gene: TRBD2
CDR3 length: 16
clone size: -
V gene: TRBV20-1
J gene: TRBJ2-7
CDR3 DNA: TGCAGTGCTAGTTCCCCTCTAGCGGGAGCCTCCTACGAGCAGTACTTC
CDR3 protein: CSASSPLAGASYEQYF

D gene: -
CDR3 length: 14
clone size: once
V gene: TRBV9
J gene: TRBJ2-1
CDR3 DNA: TGTGCCAGCAGCGGTGGCGGAACCTACAATGAGCAGTTCTTC
CDR3 protein: CASSGGGTYNEQFF

D gene: -
CDR3 length: 13
clone size: few
V gene: TRBV12-3/TRBV12-4
J gene: TRBJ2-5
CDR3 DNA: TGTGCCAGCAGTTTCCTAGATCAAGAGACCCAGTACTTC
CDR3 protein: CASSFLDQETQYF

D gene: TRBD1
CDR3 length: 15
clone size: -
V gene: TRBV6-5
J gene: TRBJ1-1
CDR3 DNA: TGTGCCAGCAGAGGGACAGCGAGATCGAACACTGAAGCTTTCTTT
CDR3 protein: CASRGTARSNTEAFF

D gene: TRBD2
CDR3 length: 16
clone size: -
V gene: TRBV4-2
J gene: TRBJ2-7
CDR3 DNA: TGTGCCAGCAGCCAAGAAGACGTAGCGGGGATCTACGAGCAGTACTTC
CDR3 protein: CASSQEDVAGIYEQYF

D gene: TRBD1
CDR3 length: 14
clone size: -
V gene: TRBV19
J gene: TRBJ1-1
CDR3 DNA: TGTGCCAGTAGTAAGCAGGGGGCGAACACTGAAGCTTTCTTT
CDR3 protein: CASSKQGANTEAFF

D gene: -
CDR3 length: 13
clone size: once
V gene: TRBV5-4
J gene: TRBJ1-5
CDR3 DNA: TGTGCCAGCAGCTTGGGCCGAGATCAGCCCCAGCATTTT
CDR3 protein: CASSLGRDQPQHF

D gene: -
CDR3 length: 15
clone size: -
V gene: TRBV5-1
J gene: TRBJ2-3
CDR3 DNA: TGCGCCAGCAGCTTGGCAGGGGCAAGCACAGATACGCAGTATTTT
CDR3 protein: CASSLAGASTDTQYF

D gene: -
CDR3 length: 18
clone size: -
V gene: TRBV6-1
J gene: TRBJ1-5
CDR3 DNA: TGTGCCAGCAGTGAAGCGCTTCGAGTTTGGCAGGGGAGGCAGCCCCAGCATTTT
CDR3 protein: CASSEALRVWQGRQPQHF

D gene: TRBD2
CDR3 length: 16
clone size: -
V gene: TRBV5-1
J gene: TRBJ2-1
CDR3 DNA: TGCGCCAGCAGGGCTAGCGGGAGTGGGGGCTACAATGAGCAGTTCTTC
CDR3 protein: CASRASGSGGYNEQFF

D gene: -
CDR3 length: 13
clone size: -
V gene: TRBV4-1
J gene: TRBJ2-2
CDR3 DNA: TGCGCCAGCAGCCAACGGGTCACCGGGGAGCTGTTTTTT
CDR3 protein: CASSQRVTGELFF

D gene: -
CDR3 length: 16
clone size: -
V gene: TRBV7-3
J gene: TRBJ2-2
CDR3 DNA: TGTGCCAGCAGCTTAGGGGGCAGGGGGAACACCGGGGAGCTGTTTTTT
CDR3 protein: CASSLGGRGNTGELFF